The 2 T cell receptor beta chains given below trace back to one sample, sequenced in a study of blood T cell repertoires in COVID-19. Generated by immunoSEQ multiplex PCR, the TCRdb table keeps only in-frame clones and is missing some. The profile shows some 67,000 clones, approximately 75% of them singletons. The sequencing input was peripheral blood. The receptor source for this set is a woman aged 55-69 years with acute or convalescent COVID-19.

The rearrangement uses TRBV13 and TRBJ1-3; 7 bases agree with TRBD1. The ends lost 0 bases at V and 4 bases at J; junction bases unmatched: 9. This CDR3 region has 17 residues. Germline-derived CDR1 and CDR2 are PRHDT and FYEKMQ (reference sequence). CDR3 amino acids: CASSLGMTGRRGNTIYF. CDR3 in DNA: TGTGCCAGCAGCTTAGGCATGACAGGGAGGCGCGGAAACACCATATATTTT.

This rearrangement joins TRBV7-9 to TRBJ2-5; tentative D call: TRBD1 (5 bases). CDR1 SEHNR and CDR2 FQNEAQ come from the germline V gene (reference sequence). The CDR3 totals 14 residues. The V end lost 1 base, the J end lost 5 bases, and 11 bases lay between the germline ends. In nucleotides, the CDR3 is TGTGCCAGCAGCTTAGGGGGCCCATTGGAGACCCAGTACTTC. It codes for CASSLGGPLETQYF.